The present T cell receptor beta chain was sequenced within a study of graft-versus-host responses after intestinal transplantation. Whole-study context: Anti-thymocyte globulin induction was given to all recipients, followed by tacrolimus and steroids for around three years. Study findings and constraints: GvH clones occurred in recipient marrow; some first appeared in ileum or blood. The highest levels of circulating GvH clones went along with early declines in HvG clones after transplant.

Here immunoSEQ multiplex PCR was the method, and the copy in TCRdb shows in-frame clones only, minus some. The table lists some 8,300 clones, around 90% of them singletons. Note on this clone: What it binds is not known.

This CDR3 comprises 15 residues. CDR1 and CDR2 (germline): MRHNA, SNTAGT. Losses at the gene ends were 6 bases for V and 4 bases for J; bases not matched to a gene: 5. The receptor was derived from a human patient who received an intestinal transplant, so some T cells may come from the graft donor. The genes are TRBV6-4 and TRBJ2-1; 11 nucleotides align to TRBD2. Sequenced material: PBMCs, taken about 31 days after intestinal transplant. CDR3 amino acids: CASSPLAGVYNEQFF. For the CDR3, the DNA is TGTGCCAGCAGCCCACTAGCGGGGGTGTACAATGAGCAGTTCTTC.